This TCR beta chain comes out of a study of blood T cells in healthy people across ages. About the study: Through template switching, about one barcoded beta molecule was captured per two T cells, as measured in model experiments.

Germline V gene sequence: CDR1 MNHEY, CDR2 SMNVEV (reference sequence). The CDR3 runs to 15 residues. Trimming pared 6 bases from V and 0 bases from J, leaving 15 bases between. Together with a sample-barcoded 5' primer, a J-beta primer mix was included in a second PCR lasting roughly 6 to 12 cycles. TCRdb itself ran the 5' RACE reads through MiXCR, one entry per CDR3 protein. The sample lists 1,300,000 or so distinct CDR3 sequences, approximately 59% seen once, with 5.5% to 8% in the top ten. Isolation of PBMCs gave at least 7 million cells per sample. The chain combines TRBV27 with TRBJ2-7; either TRBD1 or TRBD2 may fit D (5 bases each). Sequencing was done on a sample of blood. This TCR was sampled from a man aged 18 to 29 in good health. The CDR3 DNA reads TGTGCCAGCAGCCCATTTCGGGGCAGCTCCTACGAGCAGTACTTC. Residues: CASSPFRGSSYEQYF.